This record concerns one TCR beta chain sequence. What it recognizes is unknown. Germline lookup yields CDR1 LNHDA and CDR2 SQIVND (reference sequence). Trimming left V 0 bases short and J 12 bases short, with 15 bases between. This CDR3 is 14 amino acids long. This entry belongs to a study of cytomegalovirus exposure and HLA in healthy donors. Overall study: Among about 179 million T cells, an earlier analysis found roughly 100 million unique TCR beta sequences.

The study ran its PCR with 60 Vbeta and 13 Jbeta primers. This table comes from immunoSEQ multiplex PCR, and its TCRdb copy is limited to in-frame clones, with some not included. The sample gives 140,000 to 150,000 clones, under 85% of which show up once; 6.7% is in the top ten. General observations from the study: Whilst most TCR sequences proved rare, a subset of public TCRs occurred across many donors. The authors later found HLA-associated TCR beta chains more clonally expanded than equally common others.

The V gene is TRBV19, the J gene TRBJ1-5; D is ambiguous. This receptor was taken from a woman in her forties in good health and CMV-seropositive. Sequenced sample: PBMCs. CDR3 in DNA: TGTGCCAGTAGTATAGACCCCCCGATCGGGTTCCAGCATTTT. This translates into CASSIDPPIGFQHF.